This T cell receptor beta chain was sequenced during a study of T cell repertoires in cytomegalovirus infection. Whole-study context: In public TCR beta signatures, there were indications of both CMV infection and matching HLA type. Broader study findings: Dominating the ex vivo response were TCR beta clonotypes that were CMV-specific and HLA-C-restricted. Carriers of CMV and the relevant HLA type were discriminated by public TCR beta frequency.

V shed 7 bases and J shed 0 bases, with 10 bases lying between them. The CDR3 is made up of 15 amino acids. Germline CDR1 and CDR2: SGHAT and FQDESV (reference sequence). This clonotype occurred many times. No antigen is known for it. TCRdb ran MiXCR on the reads and lists one entry per CDR3 protein. The data show about 740,000 distinct CDR3 sequences, with under 40% seen just once and roughly 2.8% held by the top ten. This TCR was recovered from a human donor in good health (CMV status not recorded). Some clones in this sample may be carry-over from other donors' samples. The chain employs TRBV11-1 and TRBJ1-6; perhaps TRBD1 as D (5 bases). Sequenced: PBMCs. In DNA form, the CDR3 reads TGTGCCAGCACGAAGGGGAGCTCCTATAATTCACCCCTCCACTTT. This codes for CASTKGSSYNSPLHF.